Listed below are T cell receptor beta chains from one sample, sequenced in a study of T cells in Graves' hyperthyroidism and ophthalmopathy. TCRdb used MiXCR to reprocess the multiplex PCR reads, holding one entry per CDR3 protein. The sample carries around 340,000 distinct CDR3 sequences, roughly 17% recorded once. Sequenced sample: blood. These receptors originate from a woman between 25 and 40 years old with Graves' hyperthyroidism that later progressed to Graves' ophthalmopathy. Both conserved end residues are part of each CDR3. The D gene is left open where the match is weak. The size of a clone is reported for some rows only, either as once, few or many, or as a class for expanded clones.

>TRBV5-6|TRBJ1-2|-|-
TGTGCCAGCAGCTTGATATCAGGGGCAGGCTATGGCTACACCTTC
CASSLISGAGYGYTF
>TRBV4-2|TRBJ1-2|-|-
TGTGCCAGCAGCCAAGCGGACCGTCCCGACCTTGGCTACACCTTC
CASSQADRPDLGYTF
>TRBV9|TRBJ1-3|many|-
TGTGCCAGCAGCGCGACCCAGATAACCACTGGAAACACCATATATTTT
CASSATQITTGNTIYF
>TRBV7-6|TRBJ2-5|many|-
TGTGCCAGCAGCGGACGACACCGGGAGCAAGAGACCCAGTACTTC
CASSGRHREQETQYF
>TRBV20-1|TRBJ2-5|-|-
TGCAGTGCTAGACCCCCGGGTAGGGTCGGCGTTTCTGGGACCCAGTACTTC
CSARPPGRVGVSGTQYF
>TRBV28|TRBJ1-2|many|TRBD1
TGTGCCAGCAGTTTACAGGGACAGGGAAGGGGCTACACCTTC
CASSLQGQGRGYTF
>TRBV13|TRBJ2-5|many|TRBD2
TGTGCCAGCAGCCTCCGGACTAGACTCGATGGAGAGACCCAGTACTTC
CASSLRTRLDGETQYF
>TRBV12-3/TRBV12-4|TRBJ2-6|-|TRBD2
TGTGCCAGCAGTTTAGTCCTGGGGACTAGCTCTGGGGCCAACGTCCTGACTTTC
CASSLVLGTSSGANVLTF
>TRBV10-2|TRBJ2-5|many|TRBD2
TGCGCCAGCAGCTCCGTGCAGCGGGGGGACCAAGAGACCCAGTACTTC
CASSSVQRGDQETQYF
>TRBV19|TRBJ1-5|few|-
TGTGCCAGTAGTATTTCTGGTGGTCAGTCGGGCAATCAGCCCCAGCATTTT
CASSISGGQSGNQPQHF
>TRBV7-8|TRBJ2-4|many|-
TGTGCCAGCAGCCCTAGGAGGACAGATTTAGCCAAAAACATTCAGTACTTC
CASSPRRTDLAKNIQYF
>TRBV19|TRBJ2-5|few|TRBD2
TGTGCCAGTAGTATTACCGGACTAGCGGGGGGGGGTCAAGAGACCCAGTACTTC
CASSITGLAGGGQETQYF
>TRBV6-1|TRBJ2-3|-|-
TGTGCCAGCAGACTATCTGCGGAGGGTTTAACAGATACGCAGTATTTT
CASRLSAEGLTDTQYF
>TRBV20-1|TRBJ1-2|-|-
TGCAGTGCTAGAGGAGCAGGCCTTGCTAACTATGGCTACACCTTC
CSARGAGLANYGYTF
>TRBV12-3/TRBV12-4|TRBJ2-1|few|TRBD1
TGTGCCAGCAGTCCTCCGAGACAGGGTCTTTATGAGCAGTTCTTC
CASSPPRQGLYEQFF
>TRBV20-1|TRBJ2-5|-|-
TGCAGTGCTAAGGGCGGGGGCCTAAGGGAGACCCAGTACTTC
CSAKGGGLRETQYF
>TRBV5-1|TRBJ2-7|-|-
TGCGCCAGCAGCTGGGGCGACAGGCCCCTGGGGGAGCAGTACTTC
CASSWGDRPLGEQYF
>TRBV12-3/TRBV12-4|TRBJ2-1|many|-
TGTGCCAGCAGTTTTTCCGGGAGTCGCGATGAGCAGTTCTTC
CASSFSGSRDEQFF
>TRBV28|TRBJ2-1|-|-
TGTGCCAGCAGTTTTCATCCCCCCACTAGCAATGAGCAGTTCTTC
CASSFHPPTSNEQFF
>TRBV19|TRBJ2-4|many|-
TGTGCCAGTAGTATAGGTCAGACCAAAAACATTCAGTACTTC
CASSIGQTKNIQYF
>TRBV29-1|TRBJ1-1|many|-
TGCAGCGTTGAGGCAGGGAAGAACACTGAAGCTTTCTTT
CSVEAGKNTEAFF
>TRBV20-1|TRBJ1-5|many|-
TGCAGTGCTCCGACGCGTAGCAATCAGCCCCAGCATTTT
CSAPTRSNQPQHF
>TRBV5-1|TRBJ2-5|many|TRBD1
TGCGCCAGCAGCACACTCACAGGGGTAGGAGAGACCCAGTACTTC
CASSTLTGVGETQYF